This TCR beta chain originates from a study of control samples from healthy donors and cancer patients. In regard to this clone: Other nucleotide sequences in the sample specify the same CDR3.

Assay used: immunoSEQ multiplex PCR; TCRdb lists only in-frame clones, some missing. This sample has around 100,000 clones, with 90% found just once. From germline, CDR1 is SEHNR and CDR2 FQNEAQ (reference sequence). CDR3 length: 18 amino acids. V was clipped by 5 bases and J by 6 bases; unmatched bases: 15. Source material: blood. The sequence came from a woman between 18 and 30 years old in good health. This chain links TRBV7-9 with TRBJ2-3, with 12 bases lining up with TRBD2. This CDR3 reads CASSGKGLAGGLSDTQYF. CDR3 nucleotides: TGTGCCAGCAGCGGGAAGGGTCTAGCGGGGGGGCTTTCGGATACGCAGTATTTT.